The TCR beta chain described here comes from a study of shared clonotypes between healthy human individuals. Across the whole study: The study drew on a couple of women and a few men aged 18 to 49 as donors.

Using immunoSEQ multiplex PCR, the repertoire was profiled, and TCRdb retains in-frame clones only, with some absent. The sample records roughly 1 million clones, around 74% being singletons. The length of the CDR3 is 18 residues. CDR1 and CDR2 from the germline V gene are SGHNT and YYREEE (reference sequence). V lost 0 bases and J lost 0, with 13 bases in between. The J gene is TRBJ1-6, the V gene TRBV5-4; D gene uncertain. The receptor's source is a man younger than 35 in good health. The sequenced sample consisted of memory CD4+ T cells sorted from blood. As to subset: CD45RA-negative fraction. The DNA for the CDR3 is TGTGCCAGCAGCTTGGGGACGGGGAGTAGCTCCTATAATTCACCCCTCCACTTT. Protein: CASSLGTGSSSYNSPLHF.